Listed below are T cell receptor beta chains from one sample, sequenced in a study of T cell changes during pregnancy in multiple sclerosis. Using immunoSEQ multiplex PCR, the repertoire was profiled, and TCRdb retains in-frame clones only, with some absent. Altogether about 40,000 clones are present, roughly nine tenths being singletons, with the ten largest covering approximately 0.81%. The specimen comprised CD4+ T cells from peripheral blood mononuclear cells, sampled before pregnancy. The receptors derive from a female donor with multiple sclerosis, enrolled in a pregnancy study. Both conserved end residues are part of each CDR3. A D gene is named only where the DNA matches it firmly. Size tells how often a clone was seen (once, few, many) or the class of an expanded clone, and some rows leave it out.

J: TRBJ2-1
size: NA
D: TRBD2
V: TRBV11-1
DNA: TGTGCCAGCAGCTTGCGGGGGAGCTCCTACAATGAGCAGTTCTTC
CDR3: CASSLRGSSYNEQFF

J: TRBJ2-1
size: NA
D: NA
V: TRBV10-3
DNA: TGTGCCATCAGTGAAAATACGCGGAGCTCCTACAATGAGCAGTTCTTC
CDR3: CAISENTRSSYNEQFF

J: TRBJ2-7
size: NA
D: TRBD2
V: TRBV15
DNA: TGTGCCACCAGCAGAGAAGGGGATAGCGGGATAGTCGACGAGCAGTACTTC
CDR3: CATSREGDSGIVDEQYF

J: TRBJ2-1
size: NA
D: TRBD2
V: TRBV28
DNA: TGTGCCAGCAGGGAAGCGGGAGAGTACAATGAGCAGTTCTTC
CDR3: CASREAGEYNEQFF

J: TRBJ2-7
size: NA
D: TRBD1
V: TRBV28
DNA: TGTGCCAGCAGTTTGGTGGAGGGACAGGGCCTCTACGAGCAGTACTTC
CDR3: CASSLVEGQGLYEQYF

J: TRBJ1-2
size: NA
D: NA
V: TRBV7-8
DNA: TGTGCCAGCAGCTTACGGACAGAGAGCATCGATGGCTACACCTTC
CDR3: CASSLRTESIDGYTF

J: TRBJ2-2
size: NA
D: TRBD1
V: TRBV27
DNA: TGTGCCAGTTCAACCCAGTGGAGGACAGGGGAGGGCGGGGAGCTGTTTTTT
CDR3: CASSTQWRTGEGGELFF

J: TRBJ2-7
size: NA
D: TRBD2
V: TRBV7-9
DNA: TGTGCCAGCAGCTTAGGCCGTAGCGGGGGCTCCTACGAGCAGTACTTC
CDR3: CASSLGRSGGSYEQYF

J: TRBJ2-3
size: NA
D: TRBD2
V: TRBV19
DNA: TGTGCCAGTAGTACGACTAGCCCCCTCGCGTGGCATACGCAGTATTTT
CDR3: CASSTTSPLAWHTQYF

J: TRBJ2-7
size: NA
D: TRBD2
V: TRBV28
DNA: TGTGCCAGCAGTTTCGGCCCGGGGGGCGAGCAGTACTTC
CDR3: CASSFGPGGEQYF

J: TRBJ2-7
size: NA
D: TRBD2
V: TRBV7-3
DNA: TGTGCCAGCAGCCTCAGAGAGGGACTAGCGGGACTCTACGAGCAGTACTTC
CDR3: CASSLREGLAGLYEQYF

J: TRBJ2-5
size: NA
D: TRBD1
V: TRBV5-6
DNA: TGTGCCAGCAGCGGCCGGGACAGGGAAGGGACCCAGTACTTC
CDR3: CASSGRDREGTQYF

J: TRBJ2-1
size: NA
D: NA
V: TRBV5-1
DNA: TGCGCCAGCAGCTTGGCCGGGAACTACAATGAGCAGTTCTTC
CDR3: CASSLAGNYNEQFF

J: TRBJ1-2
size: NA
D: NA
V: TRBV7-2
DNA: TGTGCCAGCAGCTTACTTTGGGGCGATGGCTACACCTTC
CDR3: CASSLLWGDGYTF

J: TRBJ2-1
size: NA
D: NA
V: TRBV27
DNA: TGTGCCAGCACTACGAGCTCCTACAATGAGCAGTTCTTC
CDR3: CASTTSSYNEQFF

J: TRBJ2-2
size: once
D: NA
V: TRBV18
DNA: TGTGCCAGCTCACTTAGCACCGGGGAGCTGTTTTTT
CDR3: CASSLSTGELFF